The sequence of this T cell receptor beta chain was determined in a study of blood T cell repertoires in COVID-19. On the study more broadly: The United States, Italy and Spain were the sources of the acute and convalescent COVID-19 samples.

Profiling relied on immunoSEQ multiplex PCR, and the TCRdb table lists in-frame clones only, not all of them. This table has 200,000 to 250,000 clones, roughly nine tenths appearing once. Trimming cost V 1 base and J 0 bases, with 14 bases left between them. The CDR3 length is 17 residues. Germline V gene data show CDR1 as SGHRS and CDR2 as YFSETQ. The source material was peripheral blood. The receptor was isolated from a woman between 45 and 65 years old with acute or convalescent COVID-19. The V call is TRBV5-1, the J call TRBJ2-1; D gene uncertain. The CDR3 region is CASSLNPLIGSYNEQFF. CDR3 bases: TGCGCCAGCAGCTTGAACCCTCTGATCGGCTCCTACAATGAGCAGTTCTTC. Full variable domain (missing parts from reference TRBV5-1 and TRBJ2-1): KAGVTQTPRYLIKTRGQQVTLSCSPISGHRSVSWYQQTPGQGLQFLFEYFSETQRNKGNFPGRFSGRQFSNSRSEMNVSTLELGDSALYLCASSLNPLIGSYNEQFFGPGTRLTVL.